These T cell receptor beta chains were read from a single sample in a study of identical twins. TCRdb reprocessed the 5' RACE reads with MiXCR, giving one entry per CDR3 protein. The data show fewer than 800,000 distinct CDR3 sequences, with about 7% seen just once and roughly 1.6% held by the top ten. These same data were also listed under a study on yellow fever vaccine responses in identical twins.

Sequencing was performed on PBMCs. All receptors derive from a woman between 18 and 29 years old in good health. CDR3s include the opening cysteine and the closing phenylalanine or tryptophan. Each record gives: CDR3 protein, CDR3 DNA, J gene, clone size, D gene, V gene. The D gene is left open where the match is weak. Size tells how often a clone was seen (once, few, many) or the class of an expanded clone, and some rows leave it out.

CDR3aa: CASWSSADTGELFF
CDR3nt: TGCGCCAGCTGGTCCAGCGCCGACACCGGGGAGCTGTTTTTT
j_gene: TRBJ2-2
abundance: few
d_gene: NA
v_gene: TRBV10-2

CDR3aa: CASSSWGGGKSYNEQFF
CDR3nt: TGTGCCAGCAGCTCCTGGGGCGGGGGGAAATCCTACAATGAGCAGTTCTTC
j_gene: TRBJ2-1
abundance: many
d_gene: TRBD2
v_gene: TRBV7-8

CDR3aa: CASSLLTEAFF
CDR3nt: TGTGCCAGCAGCCTTCTCACTGAAGCTTTCTTT
j_gene: TRBJ1-1
abundance: many
d_gene: NA
v_gene: TRBV7-9

CDR3aa: CSARFGTGLFQPQHF
CDR3nt: TGCAGTGCTAGATTTGGGACAGGGTTATTTCAGCCCCAGCATTTT
j_gene: TRBJ1-5
abundance: many
d_gene: TRBD1
v_gene: TRBV20-1

CDR3aa: CAIRTDRGGKTEAFF
CDR3nt: TGTGCCATCAGGACGGACAGAGGGGGGAAAACTGAAGCTTTCTTT
j_gene: TRBJ1-1
abundance: few
d_gene: NA
v_gene: TRBV10-3

CDR3aa: CSARRQNTDTQYF
CDR3nt: TGCAGTGCTAGACGCCAGAACACAGATACGCAGTATTTT
j_gene: TRBJ2-3
abundance: NA
d_gene: NA
v_gene: TRBV20-1

CDR3aa: CASSPGTPATEAFF
CDR3nt: TGTGCCAGCTCACCAGGAACACCGGCCACTGAAGCTTTCTTT
j_gene: TRBJ1-1
abundance: few
d_gene: NA
v_gene: TRBV18

CDR3aa: CASSSERDRNSYEQYF
CDR3nt: TGTGCCAGCAGCTCGGAGAGGGACAGGAACTCCTACGAGCAGTACTTC
j_gene: TRBJ2-7
abundance: many
d_gene: TRBD1
v_gene: TRBV7-9

CDR3aa: CASSEGFFPGTSIYEQHF
CDR3nt: TGCGCCAGCAGTGAAGGTTTTTTTCCCGGGACTAGTATCTACGAGCAGCACTTC
j_gene: TRBJ2-7
abundance: NA
d_gene: TRBD2
v_gene: TRBV10-1

CDR3aa: CASSSPSALATRDNEQFF
CDR3nt: TGTGCCAGCAGTTCGCCTAGCGCCCTCGCTACTAGAGACAATGAGCAGTTCTTC
j_gene: TRBJ2-1
abundance: NA
d_gene: NA
v_gene: TRBV28

CDR3aa: CASSQDSGGLTDTQYF
CDR3nt: TGTGCCAGCAGCCAAGATTCGGGGGGACTCACAGATACGCAGTATTTT
j_gene: TRBJ2-3
abundance: many
d_gene: TRBD2
v_gene: TRBV3-1